The following is a T cell receptor beta chain sequence with its context. Its antigen is currently not known. Base qualities are not recorded, but no much larger clone differs from it by a single base. During colonoscopy, one to two rectal pinch biopsies were obtained for research purposes. No immunosuppressive medication had been given to the ulcerative colitis patients before the diagnostic colonoscopy. Before DNA isolation, rectal biopsies were subjected to proteinase K digestion. The Wizard kit (Promega) was used to extract genomic DNA from the blood and intestinal samples. Using the immunoSEQ TRB Survey service, rearranged CDR3 beta regions were amplified from genomic DNA with multiplex V and J primers. To keep depth equal across samples, survey-level sequencing depth of up to 500,000 reads per sample was applied. Libraries were purified and pooled, and sequencing was performed on Illumina technology. The original pipeline was this. Productive clonality, sample overlap, pairwise scatters, CDR3 beta length, V/D/J gene usage and productiveness were assessed with immunoSEQ online tools. Calculated diversity was defined as the number of unique rearrangements divided by total templates, multiplied by 100, and Shannon and Simpson indices were computed as well. Z-score normalized data were analyzed by principal component analysis with the R prcomp function and the ggbiplot package. Morisita's index was used to quantify the clonal overlap between blood and rectum within each subject. What TCRdb holds here is the immuneACCESS table cut down to in-frame rearrangements. Part of the clones is not present; checked against another copy, under half of the missing clones reflect an unresolved V gene, and the others are unexplained. V and J calls and clone size are as listed in that table; D and trimming were resolved from the DNA. This sample is represented by 30,000 or so clones; about 81% of them were singletons. The ten largest clones take up about 1.1% of the sample.

Trimming takes 3 bases from V and 3 bases from J, and the germline ends sit 10 bases apart. The CDR3 spans 14 residues, from the cysteine through the phenylalanine. Just the 42-base CDR3 DNA is kept, in frame starting at base 1. Taken from the germline V gene (reference sequence), the CDR1 and CDR2 loops are LNHDA and SQIVND. This record belongs to a study of pediatric ulcerative colitis (dated by TCRdb to the late 2010s). Looking at the study overall: Pancolitis was present in several ulcerative colitis patients and left-sided colitis in two, and histology consistent with ulcerative colitis was found in all of these patients. From 8 to 10 newly diagnosed, treatment-naive pediatric ulcerative colitis patients and four non-IBD control children, paired blood and rectal samples were collected. By Pediatric Ulcerative Colitis Activity Index, two patients had mild disease, several had moderate disease and three had acute severe colitis. Overall study results and their limits: Features of the rectal repertoire distinguished controls, mild-moderate colitis patients and acute severe colitis patients, and in acute severe colitis rectal diversity was lower because of clonal expansions. A couple of rectal CDR3 clonotypes were present in all ulcerative colitis patients and in none of the controls. Repertoires were derived from total lymphocyte DNA, so rare subsets such as regulatory T cells may have patterns not reflected. Significantly higher autologous blood-rectal clonal overlap was found in ulcerative colitis patients than in controls, which suggested increased T cell trafficking to inflamed tissue. The healthy control group was small, consisting of only four individuals. For technical reasons, blood samples from a couple of patients gave substantially fewer templates, and these samples were excluded from the blood-rectal overlap analysis. T cells from blood may have been included in the rectal pinch biopsies, particularly in patients with overt colitis.

Material: gut tissue. This receptor was obtained from a boy aged 5-17 years with mild ulcerative colitis. Recombination linked TRBV19 to TRBJ2-3; perhaps TRBD1 is the D gene, with 5 bases matching. The nucleotides read TGTGCCAGTAGTATCATCCAGGGAACAGATACGCAGTATTTT. The resulting protein is CASSIIQGTDTQYF. Extended through the reference TRBV19 and TRBJ2-3 proteins, this CDR3 yields the full variable domain: DGGITQSPKYLFRKEGQNVTLSCEQNLNHDAMYWYRQDPGQGLRLIYYSQIVNDFQKGDIAEGYSVSREKKESFPLTVTSAQKNPTAFYLCASSIIQGTDTQYFGPGTRLTVL.